Given below is one TCR beta chain in context. The data originate from a study of blood T cell repertoires in COVID-19. CDR1 is SGHAT, CDR2 FQNNGV, per germline. The CDR3 spans 14 residues. V was clipped by 2 bases and J by 3 bases; unmatched bases: 0. As processed by the authors: Estimates of nucleated cell counts were drawn from the amplification of reference gene primers. TCRdb's copy holds only in-frame clones and misses some; the assay was immunoSEQ multiplex PCR. V, J and clone size reflect that table, while D and trimming were determined from the DNA. Of tens of thousands of clones in the sample, 85% were seen once.

V and J are TRBV11-2 and TRBJ2-7, with 11 bases identical to TRBD2. Sequenced material: peripheral blood. The clonotype was recovered from a man of 80 years or more with acute or convalescent COVID-19. The CDR3 nucleotides are TGTGCCAGCAGCTTAACTAGCGGGAGCTACGAGCAGTACTTC. It codes for CASSLTSGSYEQYF.